Presented here are 23 T cell receptor beta chains from one specimen sequenced in a study of persistence of HIV-infected CD4 T cells. The antigens of these receptors remain unknown. Overlapping HIV-1 Gag 15-mer peptides at 1 ug per peptide per mL were used. CD40L/CD69 double-negative CD45RO-high memory CD4+ T cells were collected. Sequencing used immunoSEQ version 4 in survey mode. Generated by immunoSEQ multiplex PCR, the TCRdb table keeps only in-frame clones and is missing some. The table shows about 36,000 clones, with about 85% occurring only once. The material was cultured CD4+ T cells from PBMCs, obtained from a patient who received antiretroviral therapy. The receptors come from an adult with HIV. The donor label of this sample is uncertain.

This clone was detected a few times. The rearrangement links TRBV5-1 to TRBJ2-1; maybe TRBD2 (6 bases). With 2 bases removed from V and 5 bases from J, the gap between germline ends came to 20 bases. Per the germline V gene, CDR1 is SGHRS and CDR2 is YFSETQ. The CDR3 is made up of 17 amino acids. CDR3 in amino acids: CASSFPGLSTNNNEQFF. CDR3 DNA: TGCGCCAGCAGCTTTCCGGGACTGAGTACCAATAACAATGAGCAGTTCTTC.

This chain links TRBV7-9 with TRBJ2-2, with 8 bases identical to TRBD2. Per germline, CDR1 SEHNR and CDR2 FQNEAQ (reference sequence). V gave up 5 bases and J gave up 9 bases; unmatched junction bases: 5. This CDR3 is 13 amino acids long. CDR3 nucleotide sequence: TGTGCCAGCAGCCGGGGGGGTAAACGGGAGCTGTTTTTT. Translated, it gives CASSRGGKRELFF.

The V and J genes are TRBV18 and TRBJ2-2; no firm D call. The CDR3 length is 16 residues. Trimming cost V 3 bases and J 1 base, with 12 bases left between them. Germline lookup yields CDR1 KGHSH and CDR2 LQKENI. CDR3 amino acids: CASSPLAGMNTGELFF. The CDR3 nucleotides are TGTGCCAGCTCACCTCTGGCAGGAATGAACACCGGGGAGCTGTTTTTT. Complete variable domain (other parts from reference TRBV18 and TRBJ2-2): NAGVMQNPRHLVRRRGQEARLRCSPMKGHSHVYWYRQLPEEGLKFMVYLQKENIIDESGMPKERFSAEFPKEGPSILRIQQVVRGDSAAYFCASSPLAGMNTGELFFGEGSRLTVL.

The chain combines TRBV3-1 (or the pseudogene TRBV3-2) with TRBJ2-1; TRBD2 matches 10 bases. The CDR3 consists of 19 residues. With V trimmed by 4 bases and J by 0 bases, 12 bases remained unmatched. Germline values: CDR1 LGHDT, CDR2 YNNKEL (reference sequence). CDR3 residues: CASSRRSGTSDSSYNEQFF. As DNA, the CDR3 is TGTGCCAGCAGCCGACGGTCCGGGACTAGCGATAGCTCCTACAATGAGCAGTTCTTC.

V is TRBV24-1 and J is TRBJ2-3; D is undetermined. The CDR3 runs to 13 residues. Germline V gene sequence: CDR1 KGHDR, CDR2 SFDVKD. Trimming removed 4 bases from V and 5 bases from J, with 9 bases in between. The CDR3 protein is CATSDPSIDTQYF. CDR3 bases: TGTGCCACCAGTGACCCATCCATAGATACGCAGTATTTT.

This clone was seen just once. The chain couples TRBV30 to TRBJ1-3; D ambiguous. The CDR3 spans 17 residues. With 0 bases removed from V and 0 bases from J, the gap between germline ends came to 15 bases. CDR1 is GTSNPN and CDR2 is SVGIG in the germline V gene (reference sequence). The CDR3 DNA sequence: TGTGCCTGGAGTGTGGGAAACGGACTGCCCTCTGGAAACACCATATATTTT. Protein product: CAWSVGNGLPSGNTIYF.

The rearrangement links TRBV14 to TRBJ1-2; possible D gene TRBD1, 6 bases. There are 13 residues in the CDR3. V shed 3 bases and J shed 4 bases, with 9 bases lying between them. Germline-derived CDR1 and CDR2 are SGHDN and FVKESK. In nucleotides, the CDR3 is TGTGCCAGCAGCCACAGGGGAGGCTATGGCTACACCTTC. Its translation is CASSHRGGYGYTF. Full variable domain (remainder filled in from reference TRBV14 and TRBJ1-2): EAGVTQFPSHSVIEKGQTVTLRCDPISGHDNLYWYRRVMGKEIKFLLHFVKESKQDESGMPNNRFLAERTGGTYSTLKVQPAELEDSGVYFCASSHRGGYGYTFGSGTRLTVV.

The chain links TRBV5-5 to TRBJ1-3; D uncertain. The CDR3 loop spans 15 amino acids. CDR1 and CDR2 from the germline V gene are SGHKS and YYEKEE (reference sequence). V was trimmed by 4 bases and J by 4 bases, leaving 15 bases between them. The CDR3 here is CASSPPPRRGNTIYF. DNA for the CDR3: TGTGCCAGCAGCCCCCCGCCCCGGCGGGGAAACACCATATATTTT.

The rearrangement links TRBV18 to TRBJ2-3; 9 bases align to TRBD1. Germline CDR1 and CDR2: KGHSH and LQKENI. CDR3 length: 14 amino acids. The V segment lost 7 bases and the J segment 7 bases; nucleotides outside the gene matches: 9. CDR3 loop: CASFSGQGRNTQYF. The CDR3 DNA is TGTGCCAGCTTTTCTGGACAGGGGAGAAATACGCAGTATTTT.

V gene TRBV6-5 combines with J gene TRBJ1-1; TRBD1 aligns across 11 bases. Germline values: CDR1 MNHEY, CDR2 SVGAGI. CDR3 length equals 15 residues. J was trimmed by 4 bases and V by 5 bases; bases with no gene match: 6. The DNA of the CDR3 is TGTGCCAGCAGTCCAGGACAGGGGGCGACCACTGAAGCTTTCTTT. Translating it yields CASSPGQGATTEAFF.

V and J are TRBV18 and TRBJ1-6; D possibly corresponds to TRBD1 (6 bases). The length of the CDR3 is 14 residues. CDR1 KGHSH and CDR2 LQKENI come from the germline V gene. Trimming cost V 6 bases and J 7 bases, with 13 bases left between them. The CDR3 DNA reads TGTGCCAGCTCCGGACAGCCCAAAAATTCACCCCTCCACTTT. As protein: CASSGQPKNSPLHF.

The rearrangement links TRBV13 to TRBJ1-6; no clear D. Germline V gene lookup returns CDR1 PRHDT and CDR2 FYEKMQ (reference sequence). The CDR3 extends over 15 amino acids. V was clipped by 3 bases and J by 7 bases, with 13 bases between them. CDR3 sequence (DNA): TGTGCCAGCAGCTTGCAGGCCCGTTCGAATTCACCCCTCCACTTT. Translating gives CASSLQARSNSPLHF.

V usage is TRBV24-1 and J usage is TRBJ2-2, with D perhaps TRBD2 (5 bases). There are 13 residues in the CDR3. V lost 12 bases, J lost 0 bases, and 10 bases lay in between. The germline V gene has CDR1 KGHDR and CDR2 SFDVKD. The CDR3 coding sequence is TGTGCCGCCCGGGGTTCGAACACCGGGGAGCTGTTTTTT. Its protein product is CAARGSNTGELFF.

J is TRBJ2-2 and V is TRBV25-1; TRBD1 agrees at 7 bases. The CDR3 is 15 amino acids. J lost 3 bases, V lost 8 bases, and 9 bases had no gene match. Germline V gene data show CDR1 as MGHDK and CDR2 as SYGVNS. The CDR3 DNA is TGTGCCAGCTCTCCGGACAGGCGGGACACCGGGGAGCTGTTTTTT. It specifies CASSPDRRDTGELFF. The full variable domain, completed using reference TRBV25-1 and TRBJ2-2, is EADIYQTPRYLVIGTGKKITLECSQTMGHDKMYWYQQDPGMELHLIHYSYGVNSTEKGDLSSESTVSRIRTEHFPLTLESARPSHTSQYLCASSPDRRDTGELFFGEGSRLTVL.

This chain joins TRBV18 and TRBJ2-3; D gene ambiguous. V was clipped by 2 bases and J by 6 bases, with 6 bases between them. The length of the CDR3 is 12 residues. Germline CDR1 and CDR2: KGHSH and LQKENI. CDR3 sequence reads: CASSPGHDTQYF. CDR3 bases: TGTGCCAGCTCACCAGGGCATGATACGCAGTATTTT. Complete variable domain (other parts from reference TRBV18 and TRBJ2-3): NAGVMQNPRHLVRRRGQEARLRCSPMKGHSHVYWYRQLPEEGLKFMVYLQKENIIDESGMPKERFSAEFPKEGPSILRIQQVVRGDSAAYFCASSPGHDTQYFGPGTRLTVL.

This chain joins TRBV7-8 and TRBJ2-1; D not certain. The CDR3 covers 16 residues. V was cut by 5 bases and J by 0 bases, with 14 bases left in between. The germline gives CDR1 SGHVS, CDR2 FQNEAQ. The CDR3 DNA follows: TGTGCCAGCAGCCCCCCCTCGGGTAGCTCCTACAATGAGCAGTTCTTC. The encoded protein is CASSPPSGSSYNEQFF.

The CDR3 coding sequence is TGCAGCGTTGAAGGGACCCCGGGCACCGGGGAGCTGTTTTTT. Protein sequence: CSVEGTPGTGELFF. This rearrangement joins TRBV29-1 to TRBJ2-2; D not resolved. Deletions cut 1 base from V and 4 bases from J, with 10 bases between. The CDR3 contains 14 residues. From germline, CDR1 is SQVTM and CDR2 ANQGSEA.

This rearrangement joins TRBV27 to TRBJ1-2, with a tentative D call TRBD1 (6 bases). CDR1 is MNHEY and CDR2 is SMNVEV in the germline V gene (reference sequence). The CDR3 is 17 amino acids. V was pared by 0 bases and J by 8 bases, with 22 bases between. CDR3 nucleotides: TGTGCCAGCAGTTTATCGCGGGGGGGGCGGACCTGGCGGGGCTACACCTTC. It translates to CASSLSRGGRTWRGYTF.

This clone was counted a single time. The chain employs TRBV24-1 and TRBJ2-2; D gene ambiguous. Looked up from germline, CDR1 is KGHDR and CDR2 is SFDVKD. The CDR3 runs to 14 residues. V lost 4 bases and J lost 1, with 6 bases in between. This chain's CDR3 is CATSDGWNTGELFF. The CDR3 nucleotides read TGTGCCACCAGTGACGGGTGGAACACCGGGGAGCTGTTTTTT.

The V gene is TRBV6-5, the J gene TRBJ2-7; the D gene is possibly TRBD1 (7 bases). Germline loops: CDR1 MNHEY, CDR2 SVGAGI. CDR3 size: 13 residues. V lost 11 bases and J 3 bases, leaving 17 bases between the germline ends. CDR3 sequence: CAGEDRDSYEQYF. The DNA for the CDR3 is TGTGCCGGGGAGGACCGGGACAGCTACGAGCAGTACTTC.

V and J are TRBV20-1 and TRBJ2-7; D uncertain. This CDR3 has 11 amino acids. Germline V gene data show CDR1 as DFQATT and CDR2 as SNEGSKA (reference sequence). CDR3 sequence: CSALRSYEQYF. CDR3 bases: TGCAGCGCTCTACGTTCCTACGAGCAGTACTTC.

The CDR3 bases are TGTGCCAGCAGCCAAGATCAAGCCTTGACGGGGGTCATTGAGCAGTTCTTC. Amino acid sequence: CASSQDQALTGVIEQFF. The chain uses TRBV4-2 and TRBJ2-1; D might be TRBD2 (6 bases). Trimming shortened V by 0 bases and J by 9 bases, and 21 bases separated the two germline ends. The CDR3 runs 17 residues. Germline V gene sequence: CDR1 LGHNA, CDR2 YNFKEQ.

The chain recombines TRBV5-1 with TRBJ1-2; maybe TRBD1 (5 bases). The CDR3 contains 13 residues. CDR1 and CDR2 from the germline V gene are SGHRS and YFSETQ. Trimming stripped 4 bases from V and 4 bases from J, with 11 bases between. CDR3 residues: CASSASGGYGYTF. DNA of the CDR3: TGCGCCAGCAGCGCCTCGGGGGGCTATGGCTACACCTTC.